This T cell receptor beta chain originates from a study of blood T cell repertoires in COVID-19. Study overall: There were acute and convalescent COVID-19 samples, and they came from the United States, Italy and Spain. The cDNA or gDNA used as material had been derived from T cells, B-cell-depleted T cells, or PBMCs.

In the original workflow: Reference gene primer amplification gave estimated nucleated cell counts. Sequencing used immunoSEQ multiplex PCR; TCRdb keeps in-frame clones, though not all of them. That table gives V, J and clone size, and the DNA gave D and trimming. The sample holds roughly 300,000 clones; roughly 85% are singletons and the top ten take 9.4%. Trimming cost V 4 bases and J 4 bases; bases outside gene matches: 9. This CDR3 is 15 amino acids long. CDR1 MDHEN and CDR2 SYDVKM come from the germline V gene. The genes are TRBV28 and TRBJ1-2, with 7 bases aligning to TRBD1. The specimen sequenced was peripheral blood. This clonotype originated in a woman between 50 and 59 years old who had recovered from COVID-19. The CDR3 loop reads CASSSPTGMRYGYTF. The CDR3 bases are TGTGCCAGCAGTTCCCCGACAGGGATGCGCTATGGCTACACCTTC.